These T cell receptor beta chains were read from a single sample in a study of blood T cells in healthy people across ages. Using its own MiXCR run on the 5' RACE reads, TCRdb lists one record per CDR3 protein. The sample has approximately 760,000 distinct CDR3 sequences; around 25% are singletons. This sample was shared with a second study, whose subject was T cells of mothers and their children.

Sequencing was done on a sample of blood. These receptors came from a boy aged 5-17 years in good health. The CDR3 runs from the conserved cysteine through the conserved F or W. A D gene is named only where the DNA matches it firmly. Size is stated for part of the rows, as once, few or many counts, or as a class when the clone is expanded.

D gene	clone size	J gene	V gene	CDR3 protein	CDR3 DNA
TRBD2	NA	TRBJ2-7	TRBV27	CASSSLGRKYF	TGTGCCAGCAGTTCCCTCGGGAGGAAGTACTTC
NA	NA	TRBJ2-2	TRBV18	CASSRGHMNTGELFF	TGTGCCAGCTCACGAGGACATATGAACACCGGGGAGCTGTTTTTT
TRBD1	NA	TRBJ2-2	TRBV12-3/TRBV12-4	CASSFILWGTGLIETGELFF	TGTGCCAGCAGTTTCATTCTATGGGGGACAGGGTTAATCGAGACCGGGGAGCTGTTTTTT
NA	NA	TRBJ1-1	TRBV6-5	CASTTSGGGFTEAFF	TGTGCCAGCACTACCTCGGGGGGGGGATTCACTGAAGCTTTCTTT
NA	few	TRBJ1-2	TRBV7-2	CASSQWGDGYTF	TGTGCCAGCAGCCAATGGGGGGATGGCTACACCTTC
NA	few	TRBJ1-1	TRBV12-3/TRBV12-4	CASSLMGALNTEAFF	TGTGCCAGCAGTTTAATGGGGGCACTGAACACTGAAGCTTTCTTT
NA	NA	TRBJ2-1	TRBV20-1	CSAAPGSYNEQFF	TGCAGTGCTGCCCCGGGCTCCTACAATGAGCAGTTCTTC
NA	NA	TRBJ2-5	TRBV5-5	CASSLPGIEETQYF	TGTGCCAGCAGCTTGCCCGGTATAGAGGAGACCCAGTACTTC
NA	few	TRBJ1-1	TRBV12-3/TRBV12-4	CASSLGLGRTEAFF	TGTGCCAGCAGTTTAGGCCTCGGTCGGACTGAAGCTTTCTTT
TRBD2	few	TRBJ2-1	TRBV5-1	CASSLGSGSGSYNEQFF	TGCGCCAGCAGTTTAGGCAGCGGGAGTGGCTCCTACAATGAGCAGTTCTTC
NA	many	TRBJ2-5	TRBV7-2	CASSLVEETQYF	TGTGCCAGCAGCTTAGTAGAAGAGACCCAGTACTTC
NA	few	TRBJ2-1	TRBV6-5	CASNKPGSSLVYF	TGTGCCAGCAATAAACCGGGATCCAGTTTGGTCTACTTC
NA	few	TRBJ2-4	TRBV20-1	CSASRPTRGAEYF	TGCAGTGCTAGTCGCCCGACCAGGGGGGCGGAGTACTTC
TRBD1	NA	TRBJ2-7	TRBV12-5	CASGFRDRVRGEQYF	TGTGCTAGTGGTTTCCGGGACAGGGTACGGGGAGAGCAGTACTTC
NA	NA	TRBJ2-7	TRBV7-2	CASSLTGGSTYEQYF	TGTGCCAGCAGCTTAACTGGAGGCAGCACCTACGAGCAGTACTTC
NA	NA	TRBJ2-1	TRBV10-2	CASSDWGQYRSEQFF	TGCGCCAGCAGTGATTGGGGGCAATACCGCAGTGAGCAGTTCTTC
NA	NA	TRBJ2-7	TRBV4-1	CASSQDGVPSYEQYF	TGCGCCAGCAGCCAAGATGGGGTTCCCTCCTACGAGCAGTACTTC
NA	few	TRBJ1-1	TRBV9	CATSEGVATEAFF	TGTGCCACCTCGGAGGGGGTTGCCACTGAAGCTTTCTTT
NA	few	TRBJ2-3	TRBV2	CASIGLFTDTQYF	TGTGCCAGCATCGGTCTATTCACAGATACGCAGTATTTT
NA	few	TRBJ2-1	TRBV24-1	CATSDSGRNEQFF	TGTGCCACCAGTGATTCCGGGAGAAATGAGCAGTTCTTC
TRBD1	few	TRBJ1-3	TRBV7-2	CASSDRTGSGNTIYF	TGTGCCAGCAGCGACAGGACAGGCTCTGGAAACACCATATATTTT
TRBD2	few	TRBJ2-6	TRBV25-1	CASSKGGTISGANVLAF	TGTGCCAGTTCAAAGGGAGGGACGATATCTGGGGCCAACGTCCTGGCTTTC
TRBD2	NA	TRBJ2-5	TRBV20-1	CSARFSGGQETQYF	TGCAGTGCTAGGTTTAGCGGGGGACAAGAGACCCAGTACTTC
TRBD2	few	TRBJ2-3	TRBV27	CASIPSGVSTDTQYF	TGTGCCAGCATTCCTAGCGGGGTTAGCACAGATACGCAGTATTTT
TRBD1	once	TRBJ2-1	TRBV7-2	CASSLAGDRGEQFF	TGTGCCAGCAGCTTAGCGGGGGACAGGGGTGAGCAGTTCTTC
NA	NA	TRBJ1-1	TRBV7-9	CASQQVIAEAFF	TGTGCCAGCCAACAGGTAATCGCTGAAGCTTTCTTT
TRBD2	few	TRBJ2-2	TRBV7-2	CASSWASGGAGELFF	TGTGCCAGCAGCTGGGCTAGCGGGGGGGCCGGGGAGCTGTTTTTT
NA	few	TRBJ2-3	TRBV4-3	CASSQDKGTDTQYF	TGCGCCAGCAGCCAAGATAAGGGCACAGATACGCAGTATTTT
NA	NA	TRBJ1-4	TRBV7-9	CASSPTGFENEKLFF	TGTGCCAGCAGCCCTACAGGGTTTGAGAATGAAAAACTGTTTTTT
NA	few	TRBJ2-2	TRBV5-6	CASSLLYRERTGELFF	TGTGCCAGCAGCTTGTTGTATCGGGAGAGGACCGGGGAGCTGTTTTTT
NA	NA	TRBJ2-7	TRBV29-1	CSVVERSVVLGGEQYF	TGCAGCGTTGTTGAGCGGAGTGTGGTCCTTGGGGGCGAGCAGTACTTC
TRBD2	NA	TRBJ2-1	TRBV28	CASEGLAGYEQFF	TGTGCCAGCGAGGGACTAGCGGGTTACGAGCAGTTCTTC
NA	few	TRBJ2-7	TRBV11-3	CASSFEQTYEQYF	TGTGCCAGCAGCTTCGAGCAGACCTACGAGCAGTACTTC
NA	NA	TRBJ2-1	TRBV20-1	CSAALLYNEQFF	TGCAGTGCCGCCCTACTTTACAATGAGCAGTTCTTC
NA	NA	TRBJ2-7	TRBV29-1	CSVEARRGLSYEQYF	TGCAGCGTTGAAGCTCGCAGGGGCCTCTCCTACGAGCAGTACTTC
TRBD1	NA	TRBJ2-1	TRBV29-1	CSVPGTGGYNEQFF	TGCAGCGTCCCCGGGACAGGGGGCTACAATGAGCAGTTCTTC
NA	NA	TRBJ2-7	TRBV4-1	CASSQEGPDGTSYEQYF	TGCGCCAGCAGCCAAGAAGGGCCGGACGGAACCTCCTACGAGCAGTACTTC
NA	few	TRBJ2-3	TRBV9	CASSVEAFADTQYF	TGTGCCAGCAGCGTAGAAGCTTTTGCAGATACGCAGTATTTT
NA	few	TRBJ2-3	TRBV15	CATSRGGLLSTDTQYF	TGTGCCACCAGCAGAGGTGGACTCTTAAGCACAGATACGCAGTATTTT
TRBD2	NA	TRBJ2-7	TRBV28	CASSYWASGDSYEQYF	TGTGCCAGCAGTTACTGGGCTAGCGGGGATTCCTACGAGCAGTACTTC
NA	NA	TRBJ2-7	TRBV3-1	CASSQAQAEQYF	TGTGCCAGCAGCCAAGCCCAGGCCGAGCAGTACTTC
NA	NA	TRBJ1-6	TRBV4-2	CASSQDTPPLHF	TGTGCCAGCAGCCAAGATACACCACCCCTCCACTTT
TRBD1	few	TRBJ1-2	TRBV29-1	CSVPTGGHGYTF	TGCAGCGTCCCGACAGGGGGGCATGGCTACACCTTC
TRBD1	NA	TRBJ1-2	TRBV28	CASSPSSQGALSGYTF	TGTGCCAGCAGCCCATCATCCCAGGGGGCGCTAAGCGGCTACACCTTC